The subject of this entry is one TCR beta chain. With the read ending 3 residues before the CDR3 end, the germline J gene is used to fill in that end. The data stem from a study of T cells in women clearing cervical HPV infection. The method was immunoSEQ multiplex PCR; TCRdb's version includes in-frame clones alone and lacks a portion of them. This table lists about 40,000 clones. Germline values: CDR1 WNHNN, CDR2 SYGVQD (reference sequence). The CDR3 totals 13 residues. V lost 2 bases, J lost 2 bases, and 6 bases lay in between. The TCR was taken from a woman aged 18 to 69 with a cervical HPV16 infection that either progressed to CIN3+ or cleared (not recorded which). The chain employs TRBV10-1 and TRBJ1-2, with D uncertain. Sequenced input: blood buffy coat. The sequenced part of the CDR3 DNA is TGCGCCAGCAGTGAGAGCAGGAACTATGGC. It codes for CASSESRNYG. The entire CDR3 is CASSESRNYGYTF.